The 25 T cell receptor beta chains listed next were all sequenced from one sample in a study of T cell clonality in common variable immunodeficiency. TCRdb keeps only in-frame clones here, not all; method: immunoSEQ multiplex PCR. The sample includes around 21,000 clones, none of them occurring once. These receptors have no known antigen. Study-level results: Common variable immunodeficiency TCR beta sequences reportedly had fewer deletions and N-nucleotide insertions.

The sequenced sample consisted of peripheral blood mononuclear cells. Every receptor here comes from a human donor with common variable immunodeficiency.

The CDR3 sequence is CATRQSTDTQYF. Incomplete CDR3 DNA: TGTGCCACTCGACAGAGCACAGATACG. The chain recombines TRBV19 with TRBJ2-3; TRBD1 is a possible D gene (5 bases). The read stops 3 residues short of the end of the CDR3; the missing end is completed from the germline J gene. This CDR3 is built from 12 residues. V dropped 10 bases and J dropped 0 bases, with 8 bases sitting between them. CDR1 LNHDA and CDR2 SQIVND come from the germline V gene (reference sequence).

In its sample, this clone was seen a few times. Sequencing ends 3 residues short of the CDR3 end; the germline J gene provides the rest. V gene TRBV19 combines with J gene TRBJ2-3; 7 nucleotides agree with TRBD2. Looked up from germline, CDR1 is LNHDA and CDR2 is SQIVND (reference sequence). The CDR3 runs 15 residues. The ends lost 1 base at V and 8 bases at J; junction bases unmatched: 9. The CDR3 loop reads CASSIVAGGGGTQYF. The sequenced CDR3 bases are TGTGCCAGTAGTATAGTGGCGGGTGGCGGGGGTACG. The whole variable domain, filled in from reference TRBV19 and TRBJ2-3, reads DGGITQSPKYLFRKEGQNVTLSCEQNLNHDAMYWYRQDPGQGLRLIYYSQIVNDFQKGDIAEGYSVSREKKESFPLTVTSAQKNPTAFYLCASSIVAGGGGTQYFGPGTRLTVL.

This clone has just a few counts. The read gets to within 3 residues of the CDR3 end, and the germline J gene fills in the rest. This rearrangement joins TRBV18 to TRBJ1-2; 7 nucleotides line up with TRBD1. This CDR3 spans 15 amino acids. Germline loops: CDR1 KGHSH, CDR2 LQKENI. With V trimmed by 6 bases and J by 4 bases, 11 bases remained unmatched. The CDR3 loop is CASSPGTADTYGYTF. The sequenced CDR3 bases are TGTGCCAGCTCGCCAGGGACAGCCGATACCTATGGC.

This clone was picked up a small number of times. Read data end 3 residues before the CDR3 end; the end is taken from the germline J gene. The chain has TRBV7-9 and TRBJ2-3, with TRBD1 as a possible D gene (5 bases). CDR1 is SEHNR and CDR2 is FQNEAQ in the germline V gene (reference sequence). Trimming took 3 bases from V and 0 from J, leaving 7 bases between them. This CDR3 comprises 14 residues. The CDR3 reads CASSFRQSTDTQYF. The DNA read from the CDR3 is TGTGCCAGCAGCTTCAGACAGAGCACAGATACG.

Regarding this clone: One end of the junction varies from germline; a read error may be responsible. Read coverage stops 3 residues before the CDR3 terminus; the germline J gene supplies the remainder. The genes are TRBV20-1 and TRBJ2-3; tentatively, D is TRBD2 (6 bases). This CDR3 region has 13 residues. The germline CDR1 and CDR2 sequences are DFQATT and SNEGSKA (reference sequence). CDR3 region: CSARDSGVDTQYF. The sequenced part of the CDR3 DNA is TGCAGTGCCAGAGATAGCGGAGTAGATACG.

About this clone itself: Read sequence stops 3 residues before the CDR3 end, and the germline J gene provides the missing end. This rearrangement joins TRBV7-9 to TRBJ2-1, with 7 positions matching TRBD2. V lost 5 bases to trimming and J lost 2 bases; unmatched junction nucleotides: 6. Germline loops: CDR1 SEHNR, CDR2 FQNEAQ (reference sequence). CDR3 length: 15 amino acids. The sequenced part of the CDR3 DNA is TGTGCCAGCAGCCCGAGCGGGACGGCCTACAATGAG. Amino acid sequence: CASSPSGTAYNE. The full CDR3 sequence reads CASSPSGTAYNEQFF. Based on the CDR3 plus reference TRBV7-9 and TRBJ2-1, the full variable domain is DTGVSQNPRHKITKRGQNVTFRCDPISEHNRLYWYRQTLGQGPEFLTYFQNEAQLEKSRLLSDRFSAERPKGSFSTLEIQRTEQGDSAMYLCASSPSGTAYNEQFFGPGTRLTVL.

About this clone: The read halts 3 residues ahead of the CDR3 end, with the missing end drawn from the germline J gene. The J gene is TRBJ1-2, the V gene TRBV19, with 9 nucleotides matching TRBD1. The CDR3 is 15 residues long. Germline V gives CDR1 LNHDA, CDR2 SQIVND (reference sequence). Germline trimming cut 5 bases from V and 2 bases from J; bases unmatched to any gene: 6. CDR3 sequence reads: CASSGPGQGNYGYTF. The covered CDR3 bases are TGTGCCAGTAGTGGTCCGGGACAGGGAAACTATGGC. Combining the CDR3 with reference TRBV19 and TRBJ1-2 gives the whole variable domain DGGITQSPKYLFRKEGQNVTLSCEQNLNHDAMYWYRQDPGQGLRLIYYSQIVNDFQKGDIAEGYSVSREKKESFPLTVTSAQKNPTAFYLCASSGPGQGNYGYTFGSGTRLTVV.

As regards this clone: The read comes to an end 3 residues before the CDR3 does, leaving the germline J gene to fill in the end. This rearrangement joins TRBV19 to TRBJ2-2; D is perhaps TRBD2 (6 bases). V shed 6 bases and J shed 1 base, with 15 bases lying between them. Looked up from germline, CDR1 is LNHDA and CDR2 is SQIVND (reference sequence). CDR3 length equals 16 residues. The CDR3 bases that were read are TGTGCCAGTAGGCCGATCGGGACTCAGAACACCGGGGAG. This sequence encodes CASRPIGTQNTGE. The CDR3 in its entirety is CASRPIGTQNTGELFF.

Remarks on this clone: The read finishes 3 residues shy of the CDR3 end, and the germline J gene is used to complete it. This chain connects TRBV18 to TRBJ2-1; 12 positions agree with TRBD2. The CDR3 totals 14 residues. With V trimmed by 3 bases and J by 8 bases, 2 bases remained unmatched. CDR1 is KGHSH, CDR2 LQKENI, per germline. CDR3 DNA (partial): TGTGCCAGCTCACCCCGACTAGCGGGGGATGAG. Protein sequence: CASSPRLAGDE. The whole CDR3 sequence is CASSPRLAGDEQFF.

There are a few counts of this clone. The observed sequence ends 3 residues before the CDR3 terminus, with the missing tail filled in from the germline J gene. V and J are TRBV19 and TRBJ2-1; TRBD2 agrees at 11 bases. V lost 4 bases to trimming and J lost 9 bases; unmatched junction nucleotides: 5. The length of the CDR3 is 14 residues. Germline V gene data show CDR1 as LNHDA and CDR2 as SQIVND (reference sequence). The CDR3 DNA, read in part, is TGTGCCAGTAGTACCCTAGCGGGAGGACTTGAG. Translation gives CASSTLAGGLE. From start to end, the CDR3 is CASSTLAGGLEQFF.

A word on this clone: The read gets to within 3 residues of the CDR3 end, and the germline J gene fills in the rest. V gene TRBV30 combines with J gene TRBJ2-1, with TRBD1 matching over 10 bases. CDR1 is GTSNPN and CDR2 is SVGIG in the germline V gene (reference sequence). The CDR3 runs 13 residues. V dropped 7 bases and J dropped 2; count of bases not matched to a gene: 2. The covered CDR3 bases are TGTGCCTTTGGACAGGGGGCCTACAATGAG. Translation gives CAFGQGAYNE. The complete CDR3 sequence is CAFGQGAYNEQFF.

This clone was recorded a few times. From the germline J gene comes the end of the CDR3, since the read stops 3 residues before it. The chain employs TRBV18 and TRBJ1-2; D is possibly TRBD1 (6 bases). This CDR3 has 13 residues. Germline assignment: CDR1 KGHSH and CDR2 LQKENI. CDR3 sequence: CASSDYREEGYTF. The sequenced CDR3 bases are TGTGCCAGCTCCGATTACAGGGAGGAAGGC.

On this clone itself: The read terminates 3 residues ahead of where the CDR3 ends, so the germline J gene completes it. The chain carries TRBV2 and TRBJ1-2; D is possibly TRBD1 (6 bases). Germline loops: CDR1 SNHLY, CDR2 FYNNEI. The CDR3 spans 15 residues. Trimming removed 2 bases at V and 4 bases at J, with 14 bases between. The CDR3 spells CASSENYRDTYGYTF. The covered CDR3 bases are TGTGCCAGCAGTGAAAACTACAGGGATACCTATGGC.

This clone was observed a few times. The sequenced CDR3 bases are TGTGCCAGCAGCTTGGGGACGGGGGCCTACGAG. Amino acid sequence: CASSLGTGAYE. The entire CDR3 sequence reads CASSLGTGAYEQYF. The genes are TRBV11-3 and TRBJ2-7, with D possibly TRBD2 on 6 matching bases. The read falls 3 residues short of the CDR3 end, and the missing part is taken from the germline J gene. Trimming took off 3 bases at V and 2 bases at J, with 11 bases between the two ends. This CDR3 contains 14 residues. CDR1 and CDR2 from the germline V gene are SGHNT and YENEEA.

About this clone: The CDR3 extends 3 residues past the end of the read, so its final part is completed from the germline J gene. The chain carries TRBV5-3 and TRBJ2-3, with 9 bases lining up with TRBD1. TRBV5-3 belongs to the ORF category, with a function that is uncertain. Trimming at V came to 2 bases and at J to 0 bases, leaving 16 bases not matched to a gene. The CDR3 contains 20 residues. The sequenced part of the CDR3 DNA is TGTGCCAGAAGCTTCGACGATGGGGACAGGGTGCCCCTTAGCACAGATACG. Translation: CARSFDDGDRVPLSTDT. The whole CDR3 reads CARSFDDGDRVPLSTDTQYF.

Of note for this clone: The CDR3 end lies 3 residues beyond the end of the read and is filled in from the germline J gene. The chain recombines TRBV19 with TRBJ2-1, with 10 bases identical to TRBD2. This CDR3 region has 16 residues. The germline gives CDR1 LNHDA, CDR2 SQIVND (reference sequence). Germline trimming cut 4 bases from V and 4 bases from J; bases unmatched to any gene: 7. CDR3 DNA (partial): TGTGCCAGTAGTACCCAACTAGCGGGGACATACAATGAG. Amino acid sequence: CASSTQLAGTYNE. The CDR3 reads in full as CASSTQLAGTYNEQFF. The whole variable domain, remainder taken from reference TRBV19 and TRBJ2-1, is DGGITQSPKYLFRKEGQNVTLSCEQNLNHDAMYWYRQDPGQGLRLIYYSQIVNDFQKGDIAEGYSVSREKKESFPLTVTSAQKNPTAFYLCASSTQLAGTYNEQFFGPGTRLTVL.

This clone was detected only a few times. Sequencing ends 3 residues short of the CDR3 end; the germline J gene provides the rest. The V gene is TRBV6-1, the J gene TRBJ2-3; D is unclear. The CDR3 extends over 16 amino acids. Per the germline V gene, CDR1 is MNHNS and CDR2 is SASEGT. V lost 3 bases, J lost 2 bases, and 15 bases lay in between. The covered CDR3 bases are TGTGCCAGCAGTGATAGTTACGGGTCGCCCACAGATACG. This codes for CASSDSYGSPTDT. The entire CDR3 sequence reads CASSDSYGSPTDTQYF.

As to this clone: The read ends 3 residues early relative to the CDR3; the germline J gene fills the gap. The gene calls are TRBV7-6 and TRBJ2-5; 7 nucleotides line up with TRBD2. V lost 5 bases, J lost 0 bases, and 9 bases stayed unmatched. This CDR3 comprises 16 residues. CDR1 and CDR2 (germline): SGHVS, FNYEAQ. The DNA read from the CDR3 is TGTGCCAGCAGCACCTACGGGGAGGGCCACCAAGAGACC. Protein product: CASSTYGEGHQET. The CDR3 reads in full as CASSTYGEGHQETQYF.

This clone was counted between two and nine times. From the germline J gene comes the end of the CDR3, since the read stops 3 residues before it. The genes are TRBV7-2 and TRBJ2-5; 8 bases fit TRBD2. In germline, CDR1 is SGHTA, CDR2 FQGNSA. This CDR3 has 15 amino acids. V dropped 5 bases and J dropped 5; count of bases not matched to a gene: 10. The part of the CDR3 DNA that was read is TGTGCCAGCAGCACAGTGGCGGGGGGTTTCGAGACC. It translates to CASSTVAGGFET. The full CDR3 sequence reads CASSTVAGGFETQYF.

Of note for this clone: The DNA ends 3 residues before the CDR3 does, and the rest of the CDR3 is filled in from the germline J gene. The chain carries TRBV6-2 or TRBV6-3 and TRBJ1-2, with TRBD1 matching 10 bases. Looked up from germline, CDR1 is MNHEY and CDR2 is SVGEGT. The CDR3 extends over 13 amino acids. V dropped 3 bases and J dropped 7; count of bases not matched to a gene: 2. CDR3 bases read: TGTGCCAGCAGTTATCGGGACAGGGGTGGC. It encodes CASSYRDRGG. In full, the CDR3 is CASSYRDRGGYTF.

As to this clone: The read is 3 residues too short to cover the CDR3 end, so that end is filled in from the germline J gene. This chain joins TRBV20-1 and TRBJ1-1, with 7 bases fitting TRBD1. V trimming: 5 bases; J trimming: 3 bases; junction bases outside the gene matches: 6. CDR3 size: 13 residues. CDR1 DFQATT and CDR2 SNEGSKA come from the germline V gene (reference sequence). This chain's CDR3 is CSAADREYTEAFF. The CDR3 DNA, read in part, is TGCAGTGCTGCTGACAGGGAGTACACTGAA.

In its sample, this clone was seen a few times. Sequencing ends 3 residues short of the CDR3 end; the germline J gene provides the rest. The chain uses TRBV5-1 and TRBJ2-5, with TRBD2 matching 7 bases. Trimming at V came to 5 bases and at J to 2 bases, leaving 12 bases not matched to a gene. Germline CDR1 SGHRS, CDR2 YFSETQ. There are 16 residues in the CDR3. The chain's CDR3 is CASSLFFGTTQETQYF. Incomplete CDR3 DNA: TGCGCCAGCAGTTTATTCTTCGGGACTACACAAGAGACC.

This clone was seen more than once but under ten times. The read terminates 3 residues before the CDR3 end, so the remaining end is supplied by the germline J gene. The V gene is TRBV18, the J gene TRBJ1-2, with 9 bases fitting TRBD1. The germline V gene encodes CDR1 KGHSH and CDR2 LQKENI. CDR3 size: 13 residues. The chain's CDR3 is CASSPGTGQPYTF. The CDR3 DNA, read in part, is TGTGCCAGCTCACCAGGGACAGGGCAGCCC.

This clone occurred a few times. The CDR3 end falls 3 residues outside the read, so it is completed with the germline J gene. The chain employs TRBV18 and TRBJ2-7, with a tentative D call TRBD2 (5 bases). Germline values: CDR1 KGHSH, CDR2 LQKENI. V dropped 0 bases and J dropped 0 bases, with 15 bases sitting between them. This CDR3 region has 17 residues. CDR3 DNA (partial): TGTGCCAGCTCACCACCGAAAGGACTCCTGAGCTCCTACGAG. Amino acid sequence: CASSPPKGLLSSYE. The full-length CDR3 reads as CASSPPKGLLSSYEQYF.

The sample holds a few counts of this clone. CDR3 bases read: TGTGCCAGCAGCCTTCCCTCCCCCGGGGAG. Its translation: CASSLPSPGE. The entire CDR3 reads CASSLPSPGELFF. The chain uses TRBV7-3 and TRBJ2-2; D unclear. With the read ending 3 residues before the CDR3 end, the germline J gene is used to fill in that end. The CDR3 loop spans 13 amino acids. Germline lookup yields CDR1 SGHTA and CDR2 FQGTGA. Trimming left V 5 bases short and J 6 bases short, with 10 bases between. Filled out from reference TRBV7-3 and TRBJ2-2, the complete variable domain reads GAGVSQTPSNKVTEKGKYVELRCDPISGHTALYWYRQSLGQGPEFLIYFQGTGAADDSGLPNDRFFAVRPEGSVSTLKIQRTERGDSAVYLCASSLPSPGELFFGEGSRLTVL.